This T cell receptor beta chain was observed in a study of spatial heterogeneity in lung cancer. Study findings and constraints: At tumor resection, ubiquitous expanded TCRs were detected in blood more often than later.

Documented time point: sample taken at primary tumor resection. Researchers sequenced whole RNA taken from tumor, nontumor lung or frozen PBMC without sorting. Donation came from 70 or so patients with untreated early-stage non-small cell lung cancer. The germline V gene encodes CDR1 SQVTM and CDR2 ANQGSEA. The length of the CDR3 is 14 residues. The trim removed 6 bases at V and 1 base at J, leaving 1 base unmatched. A distinct unique molecular identifier was carried by each TCR cDNA molecule. TCRdb re-analysed the 5' RACE reads in MiXCR, keeping a single row per CDR3 protein. This sample has 85,000 to 100,000 distinct CDR3 sequences, with roughly 12% found just once. To note about this clonotype: Its antigen is as yet unknown.

The TCR was taken from a male donor with early-stage non-small cell lung cancer. The rearrangement uses TRBV29-1 and TRBJ2-3; 13 bases map to TRBD2. The material was PBMCs, obtained at surgery. The DNA of the CDR3 is TGCAGCGTCGGACTAGCGGGGGGCACAGATACGCAGTATTTT. It translates to CSVGLAGGTDTQYF.